The present T cell receptor beta chain was sequenced within a study of response to subunit inactivated influenza vaccine. Using its own MiXCR run on the RT-PCR reads, TCRdb lists one record per CDR3 protein. The table lists more than 700,000 distinct CDR3 sequences, around 20% of them singletons, with 10% in the top ten. A word on this clonotype: Its target is unknown.

CDR3 length: 14 amino acids. Between the trimmed V and J ends, which lost 6 bases and 0 bases, there was a span of 10 bases. Study conclusions and caveats: With each seasonal influenza vaccination, the authors suggested, few new T cells are recruited.

The sequence was obtained from a man in his fifties who received an inactivated influenza vaccine. The V gene is TRBV12-3 or TRBV12-4, the J gene TRBJ2-3, with no clear D. The sequencing used PBMCs from blood, collected 5 days after vaccination. The CDR3 sequence: CASRWGTSTDTQYF. The CDR3 DNA reads as TGTGCCAGCAGGTGGGGAACGAGCACAGATACGCAGTATTTT.